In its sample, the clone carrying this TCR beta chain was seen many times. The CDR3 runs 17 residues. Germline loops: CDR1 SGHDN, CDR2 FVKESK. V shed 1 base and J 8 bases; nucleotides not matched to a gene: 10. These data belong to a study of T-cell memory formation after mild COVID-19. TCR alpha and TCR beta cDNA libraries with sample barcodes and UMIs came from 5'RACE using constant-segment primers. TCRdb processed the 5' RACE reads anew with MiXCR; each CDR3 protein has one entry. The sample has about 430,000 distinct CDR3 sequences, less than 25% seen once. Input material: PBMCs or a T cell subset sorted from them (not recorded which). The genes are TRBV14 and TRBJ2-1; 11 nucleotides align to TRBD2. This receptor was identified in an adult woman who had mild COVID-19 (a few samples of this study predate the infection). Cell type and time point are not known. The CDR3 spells CASSQVAQLAGVDEQFF. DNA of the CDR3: TGTGCCAGCAGCCAAGTGGCTCAACTAGCGGGAGTGGATGAGCAGTTCTTC.